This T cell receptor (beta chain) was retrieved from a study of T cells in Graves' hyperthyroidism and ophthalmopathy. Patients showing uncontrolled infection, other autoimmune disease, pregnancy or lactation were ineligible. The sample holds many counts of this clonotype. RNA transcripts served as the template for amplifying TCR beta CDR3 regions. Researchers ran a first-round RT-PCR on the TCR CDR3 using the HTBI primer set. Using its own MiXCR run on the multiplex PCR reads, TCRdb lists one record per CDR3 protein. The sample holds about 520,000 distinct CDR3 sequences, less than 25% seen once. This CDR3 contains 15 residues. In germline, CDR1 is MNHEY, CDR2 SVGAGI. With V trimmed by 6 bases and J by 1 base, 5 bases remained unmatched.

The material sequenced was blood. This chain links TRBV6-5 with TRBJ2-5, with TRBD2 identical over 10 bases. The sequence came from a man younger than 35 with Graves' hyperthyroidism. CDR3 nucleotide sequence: TGTGCCAGCAGCTATAGCGGGGGGATCCAAGAGACCCAGTACTTC. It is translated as CASSYSGGIQETQYF.